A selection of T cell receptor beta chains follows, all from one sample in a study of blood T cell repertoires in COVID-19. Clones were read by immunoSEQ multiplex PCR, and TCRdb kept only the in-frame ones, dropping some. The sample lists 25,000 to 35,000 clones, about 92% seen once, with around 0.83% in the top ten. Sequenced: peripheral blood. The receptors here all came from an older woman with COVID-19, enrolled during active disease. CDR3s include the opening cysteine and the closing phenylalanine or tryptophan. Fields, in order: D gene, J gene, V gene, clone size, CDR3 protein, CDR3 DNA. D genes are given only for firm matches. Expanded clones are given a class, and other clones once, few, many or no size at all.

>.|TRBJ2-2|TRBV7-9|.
CASSPTGNLVTGELFF
TGTGCCAGCAGCCCCACAGGGAACTTGGTCACCGGGGAGCTGTTTTTT
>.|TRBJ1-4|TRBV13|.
CASSRLQGNEKLFF
TGTGCCAGCAGCCGGCTCCAGGGGAACGAAAAACTGTTTTTT
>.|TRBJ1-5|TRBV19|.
CASSPLGTQNQPQHF
TGTGCCAGTAGTCCCCTCGGGACTCAGAATCAGCCCCAGCATTTT
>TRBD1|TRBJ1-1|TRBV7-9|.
CASSDRERTEAFF
TGTGCCAGCAGCGACAGGGAGAGGACTGAAGCTTTCTTT
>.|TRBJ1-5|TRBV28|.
CASSWASQPQHF
TGTGCCAGCAGTTGGGCCTCTCAGCCCCAGCATTTT
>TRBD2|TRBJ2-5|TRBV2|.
CASSEFGTRGETQYF
TGTGCCAGCAGTGAATTTGGGACTAGAGGCGAGACCCAGTACTTC
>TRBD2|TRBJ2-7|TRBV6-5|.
CASSSSGGSSYEQYF
TGTGCCAGCAGCTCTAGCGGGGGAAGCTCCTACGAGCAGTACTTC
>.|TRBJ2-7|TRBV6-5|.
CASQNRVSYEQYF
TGTGCCAGCCAGAACAGGGTCTCCTACGAGCAGTACTTC
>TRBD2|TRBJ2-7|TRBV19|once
CASSIAGAGGPREQYF
TGTGCCAGTAGTATAGCGGGAGCGGGAGGGCCCAGAGAGCAGTACTTC
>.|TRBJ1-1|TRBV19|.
CASSIDRESWAFF
TGTGCCAGTAGTATAGATCGGGAGTCGTGGGCTTTCTTT
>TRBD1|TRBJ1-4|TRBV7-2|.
CATRDRGVANEKLFF
TGTGCCACCCGGGACAGGGGCGTCGCTAATGAAAAACTGTTTTTT
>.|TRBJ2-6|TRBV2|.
CASGQYSGANVLTF
TGTGCCAGCGGACAGTACTCTGGGGCCAACGTCCTGACTTTC
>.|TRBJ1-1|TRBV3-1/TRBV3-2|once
CASSQEGRVEAFF
TGTGCCAGCAGCCAAGAGGGCAGGGTTGAAGCTTTCTTT
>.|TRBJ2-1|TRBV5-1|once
CASSLGAAHNEQFF
TGCGCCAGCAGCTTGGGTGCGGCGCACAATGAGCAGTTCTTC
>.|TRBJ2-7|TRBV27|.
CASSSPYEQYF
TGTGCCAGCAGTTCTCCCTACGAGCAGTACTTC
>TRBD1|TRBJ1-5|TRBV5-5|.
CASSSTVWGQQPQHF
TGTGCCAGCAGCTCGACGGTCTGGGGACAGCAGCCCCAGCATTTT
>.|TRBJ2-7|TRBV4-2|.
CASSQGYHVQYEQYF
TGTGCCAGCAGCCAAGGCTACCACGTTCAATACGAGCAGTACTTC
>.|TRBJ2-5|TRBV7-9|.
CASSGRTAQETQYF
TGTGCCAGCAGCGGACGGACAGCCCAAGAGACCCAGTACTTC
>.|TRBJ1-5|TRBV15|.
CATSRDWDINQPQHF
TGTGCCACCAGCAGAGATTGGGACATCAATCAGCCCCAGCATTTT
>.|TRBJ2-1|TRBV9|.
CASSPPGIPNNEQFF
TGTGCCAGCAGCCCCCCAGGGATTCCCAACAATGAGCAGTTCTTC
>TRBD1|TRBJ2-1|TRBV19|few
CASSGETGQDEQFF
TGTGCCAGTAGTGGGGAGACAGGGCAGGATGAGCAGTTCTTC
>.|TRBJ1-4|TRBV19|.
CASSRIGQAEKLFF
TGTGCCAGCTCTAGGATCGGACAAGCGGAAAAACTGTTTTTT
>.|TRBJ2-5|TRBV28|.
CASSGLQETQYF
TGTGCCAGCAGTGGCCTCCAAGAGACCCAGTACTTC
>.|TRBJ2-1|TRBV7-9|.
CASSFRGMYNEQFF
TGTGCCAGCAGCTTTAGAGGGATGTACAATGAGCAGTTCTTC
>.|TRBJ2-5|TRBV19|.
CASSIVKQETQYF
TGTGCCAGTAGTATAGTCAAACAAGAGACCCAGTACTTC
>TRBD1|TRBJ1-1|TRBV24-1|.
CATSATTGEGTEAFF
TGTGCCACCAGTGCCACGACAGGGGAAGGAACTGAAGCTTTCTTT
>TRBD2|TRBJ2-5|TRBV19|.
CASSSGLAGEETQYF
TGTGCCAGTAGTTCGGGACTAGCGGGAGAAGAGACCCAGTACTTC
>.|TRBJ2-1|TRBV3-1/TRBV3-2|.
CASGRGTLQHEQFF
TGTGCCAGCGGCCGGGGCACCTTACAACATGAGCAGTTCTTC
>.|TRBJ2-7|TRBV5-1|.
CASSLVLQGRGSNEQYF
TGCGCCAGCAGCTTGGTTCTGCAGGGGAGAGGATCTAACGAGCAGTACTTC
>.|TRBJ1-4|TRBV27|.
CASSSGTRNEKLFF
TGTGCCAGCAGCTCCGGGACAAGAAATGAAAAACTGTTTTTT